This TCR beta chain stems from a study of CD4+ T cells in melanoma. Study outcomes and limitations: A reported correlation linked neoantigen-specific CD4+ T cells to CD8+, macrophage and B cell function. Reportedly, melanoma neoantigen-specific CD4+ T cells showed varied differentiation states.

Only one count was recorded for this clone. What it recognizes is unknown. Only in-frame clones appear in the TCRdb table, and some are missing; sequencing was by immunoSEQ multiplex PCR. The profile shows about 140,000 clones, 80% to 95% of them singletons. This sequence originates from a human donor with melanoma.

The CDR3 loop is CASSLATGPLYEQYF. Here the CDR3 DNA reads TGTGCCAGCAGCTTAGCGACAGGGCCCCTCTACGAGCAGTACTTC. This rearrangement joins TRBV7-8 to TRBJ2-7; 7 bases are a match to TRBD1. From germline, CDR1 is SGHVS and CDR2 FQNEAQ. J gave up 3 bases and V 0 bases, and 5 bases lay outside the gene matches. The CDR3 runs 15 residues.